The T cell receptor (beta chain) described here comes from a study of OX40 agonist ivuxolimab in advanced cancers. Study-wide context: Ivuxolimab was an agonistic, fully human IgG2 monoclonal antibody directed against OX40 (CD134), a costimulatory receptor. Intravenous ivuxolimab was administered to patients every 2 weeks at six dose levels: 0.01, 0.1, 0.3, 1.5, 3 and 10 mg/kg. Of the roughly 54 dose-escalation patients, hepatocellular carcinoma was present in around 20, melanoma in approximately 15, renal cell carcinoma in 9 and head and neck cancer in 9. In the dose-escalation cohort, 82.7% of patients were male, and the mean age was approximately 64 years, with a range of 23 to 79. Prior anti-PD-1, anti-PD-L1 or anti-CTLA-4 therapy was permitted, and approximately 40% of dose-escalation patients had received checkpoint inhibitors. Three dose-escalation patients achieved partial responses, one with hepatocellular carcinoma and two with cutaneous melanoma. The purpose of peripheral TCRbeta sequencing was to test whether ivuxolimab changed TCR sequence diversity and led to clonal T-cell expansion. The paper describes the monotherapy dose-escalation part (N = 52 patients) of the phase I trial of ivuxolimab. What the work shows at the level of the full study, not this receptor alone: After ivuxolimab, expanded clones were on average more numerous among CD8+ T cells than among CD4+ T cells. In the 0.1-3.0 mg/kg groups, partial responders were among the patients with the lowest normalized peripheral clonal expansion, particularly in CD8+ T cells. The antigen specificity of the clonally expanded peripheral T cells was not determined. Low levels of normalized T-cell clonal expansion were also seen in some patients who did not respond. At doses of 0.1 to 3.0 mg/kg, clonal expansion of both CD4+ and CD8+ blood T cells was observed from baseline to week 6.

The trial excluded patients who had a history of autoimmune disease or who were on systemic immunosuppression. Peripheral blood for TCR sequencing was drawn from every dose cohort at baseline, at cycle 4 day 1 and at cycle 7 day 1. The samples were drawn from a first-in-human, open-label, multicenter phase I dose-escalation trial of ivuxolimab. Adults with locally advanced or metastatic melanoma, renal cell, hepatocellular, or head and neck squamous cell carcinoma were enrolled in the trial. Before TCR sequencing, CD4+ and CD8+ T cells were separately sorted from peripheral blood. In the case of this clone: This clone's antigen is unknown. Nothing much larger sits one base from this clone, and base qualities are not available.

Taken from cysteine to phenylalanine, the CDR3 has 14 residues. Of the read, only the CDR3 DNA is kept; its 42 bases are in frame from base 1. According to the germline V gene (reference sequence), CDR1 reads SEHNR and CDR2 reads FQNEAQ. The junction shows trimming of 1 base on V and 11 bases on J, plus 16 bases between the germline ends. Genomic DNA was extracted from sorted cells for sequencing of the TCRbeta CDR3 region. TCRbeta CDR3 regions were sequenced using the immunoSEQ Assay. Held by TCRdb, this immuneACCESS table contains in-frame sequences only and omits some clones. Under half of the omission traces to an unresolved V gene where checked; the cause of the rest is unknown. The sample has fewer than 25,000 clones on record, about 89% of them singletons. The biggest ten clones account for 40% to 55% of the sample.

The V and J segments used are TRBV7-9 and TRBJ2-3; the D gene lacks a confident call. The sample consisted of CD4+ or CD8+ T cells sorted from blood, taken in a trial of the OX40 agonist ivuxolimab. This TCR was sampled from an adult with an advanced solid tumor such as melanoma, head and neck, liver or kidney cancer. The DNA sequence reads TGTGCCAGCAGCTTAGAAGGCCTGCCGGGTGAGCAGTATTTT. This yields the protein CASSLEGLPGEQYF.